The 8 T cell receptor beta chains listed next were all sequenced from one sample in a study of T cells in Graves' hyperthyroidism and ophthalmopathy. What was amplified from RNA transcripts were TCR beta CDR3 regions. The HTBI primer set drove a first-round RT-PCR of the TCR CDR3. Each CDR3 protein is one row after TCRdb ran MiXCR on the multiplex PCR reads. In the table there are under 350,000 distinct CDR3 sequences, 15% to 20% of which are singletons. Specimen: blood. The receptors come from an older woman with Graves' ophthalmopathy.

Concerning this clonotype: Possible read error: a much larger clone is one base away. The chain joins TRBV28 to TRBJ2-6, with 10 bases identical to TRBD2. The V gene's germline CDR1 is MDHEN and CDR2 SYDVKM. The CDR3 covers 19 residues. CDR3 DNA sequence: TGTGCCAGCAGCCCAGGGGCTAGCGGGGGTCTCTGGTGGGCCAACGTCCTGGCTTTC. Protein product: CASSPGASGGLWWANVLAF. The whole variable domain, filled in from reference TRBV28 and TRBJ2-6, reads DVKVTQSSRYLVKRTGEKVFLECVQDMDHENMFWYRQDPGLGLRLIYFSYDVKMKEKGDIPEGYSVSREKKERFSLILESASTNQTSMYLCASSPGASGGLWWANVLAFGAGSRLTVL.

The chain is built from TRBV2 and TRBJ1-4; D unclear. V dropped 9 bases and J dropped 8 bases, with 19 bases sitting between them. This CDR3 region has 14 residues. CDR1 and CDR2 from the germline V gene are SNHLY and FYNNEI. CDR3 residues: CASHLGLEGEKLFF. Here the CDR3 DNA reads TGTGCCAGTCACCTAGGGCTCGAAGGGGAAAAACTGTTTTTT.

This clonotype showed up many times. The V gene is TRBV6-5, the J gene TRBJ2-1; D is unclear. The V gene's germline CDR1 is MNHEY and CDR2 SVGAGI. The CDR3 is 13 amino acids. V was trimmed by 0 bases and J by 8 bases, leaving 8 bases between them. The CDR3 nucleotides read TGTGCCAGCAGTTACTCAGCGCGACATGAGCAGTTCTTC. Translating it yields CASSYSARHEQFF.

This clonotype was seen many times. CDR3 sequence: CASSVLQGQETQYF. CDR3 bases: TGTGCCAGCAGTGTATTGCAGGGCCAAGAGACCCAGTACTTC. V usage is TRBV6-1 and J usage is TRBJ2-5, with D possibly being TRBD1 (5 bases). This CDR3 is built from 14 residues. Trimming left V 4 bases short and J 1 base short, with 10 bases between. CDR1 and CDR2 from the germline V gene are MNHNS and SASEGT.

The chain couples TRBV20-1 to TRBJ2-7, with D tentatively TRBD1 (6 bases). V dropped 6 bases and J dropped 5 bases, with 11 bases sitting between them. Germline V gene sequence: CDR1 DFQATT, CDR2 SNEGSKA (reference sequence). The CDR3 contains 11 residues. This chain's CDR3 is CSARTAHEQYF. CDR3 nucleotides: TGCAGTGCCCGGACAGCTCACGAGCAGTACTTC.

This clonotype was recorded many times. The rearrangement links TRBV5-1 to TRBJ1-4, with D perhaps TRBD1 (5 bases). Trimming took off 2 bases at V and 6 bases at J, with 11 bases between the two ends. From germline, CDR1 is SGHRS and CDR2 YFSETQ. CDR3 length: 14 amino acids. The CDR3 here is CASSLGEVDEKLFF. The CDR3 DNA reads as TGCGCCAGCAGCTTAGGGGAGGTCGATGAAAAACTGTTTTTT.

This clonotype was seen more than once but under ten times. The rearrangement joins TRBV13 to TRBJ2-3; D is ambiguous. V was shortened by 4 bases and J by 4 bases, with 9 bases between the two germline ends. Germline V CDR1 and CDR2: PRHDT, FYEKMQ (reference sequence). This CDR3 region has 13 residues. The CDR3 DNA sequence: TGTGCCAGCAGCTCGAATTACGCAGATACGCAGTATTTT. Amino acids: CASSSNYADTQYF.

To note about this clonotype: A read error may explain this, as a much larger clone is one base away. The rearrangement uses TRBV13 and TRBJ2-7; D is uncertain. Germline V gives CDR1 PRHDT, CDR2 FYEKMQ (reference sequence). The CDR3 has 13 residues. The CDR3 DNA reads as TGTGCCAGCAGCTTAGATCAGTCCTACGAGCAGCACTTC. It codes for CASSLDQSYEQHF.